The TCR beta chain under discussion was sequenced for a study of cytomegalovirus exposure and HLA in healthy donors. Here immunoSEQ multiplex PCR was the method, and the copy in TCRdb shows in-frame clones only, minus some. Among around 100,000 clones, 85% to 95% were seen once, and the ten largest hold 0.89%. The CDR3 extends over 13 amino acids. Trimming took off 5 bases at V and 0 bases at J, with 9 bases between the two ends. Germline V lookup: CDR1 SGHRS, CDR2 YFSETQ. The rearrangement joins TRBV5-1 to TRBJ2-7, with D maybe TRBD2 (6 bases). Specimen: PBMCs. The TCR was taken from a woman in her late teens or twenties in good health and CMV-seronegative. In DNA form, the CDR3 reads TGCGCCAGCAGGGACGGGAGCTCCTACGAGCAGTACTTC. It is translated as CASRDGSSYEQYF.